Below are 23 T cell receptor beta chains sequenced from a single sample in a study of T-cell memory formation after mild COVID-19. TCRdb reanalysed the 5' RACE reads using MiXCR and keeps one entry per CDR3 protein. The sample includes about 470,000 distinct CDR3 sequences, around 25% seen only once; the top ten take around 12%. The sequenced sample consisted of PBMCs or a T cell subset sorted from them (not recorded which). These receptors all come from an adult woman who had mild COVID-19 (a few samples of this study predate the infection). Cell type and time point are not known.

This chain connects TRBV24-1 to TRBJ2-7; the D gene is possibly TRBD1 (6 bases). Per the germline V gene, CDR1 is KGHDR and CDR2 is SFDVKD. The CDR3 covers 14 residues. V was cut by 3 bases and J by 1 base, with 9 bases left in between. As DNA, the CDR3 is TGTGCCACCAGTGATCGAGGGGGATCCTACGAGCAGTACTTC. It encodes CATSDRGGSYEQYF.

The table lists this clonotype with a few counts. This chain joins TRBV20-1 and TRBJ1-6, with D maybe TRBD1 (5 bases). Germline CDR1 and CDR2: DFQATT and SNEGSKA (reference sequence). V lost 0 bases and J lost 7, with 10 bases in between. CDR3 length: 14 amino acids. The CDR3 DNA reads TGCAGTGCTAGAGATGTCGGGGGAAATTCACCCCTCCACTTT. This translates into CSARDVGGNSPLHF.

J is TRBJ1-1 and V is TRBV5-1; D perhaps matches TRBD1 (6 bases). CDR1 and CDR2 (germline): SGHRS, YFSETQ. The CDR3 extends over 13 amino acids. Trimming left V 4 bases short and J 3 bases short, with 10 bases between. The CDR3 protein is CASSGQPDTEAFF. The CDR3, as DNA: TGCGCCAGCAGCGGACAGCCCGACACTGAAGCTTTCTTT.

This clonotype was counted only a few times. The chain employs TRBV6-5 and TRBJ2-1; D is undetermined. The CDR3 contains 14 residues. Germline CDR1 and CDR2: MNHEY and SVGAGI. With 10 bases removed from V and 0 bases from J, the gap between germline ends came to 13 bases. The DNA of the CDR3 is TGTGCCATTGGACGGCAGAGCTCCTACAATGAGCAGTTCTTC. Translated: CAIGRQSSYNEQFF.

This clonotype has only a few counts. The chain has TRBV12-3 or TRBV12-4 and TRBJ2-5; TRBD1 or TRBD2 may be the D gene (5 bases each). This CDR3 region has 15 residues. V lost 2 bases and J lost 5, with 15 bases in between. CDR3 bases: TGTGCCAGCAGTTTACGGGACCCCCGTGGGGAGACCCAGTACTTC. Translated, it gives CASSLRDPRGETQYF.

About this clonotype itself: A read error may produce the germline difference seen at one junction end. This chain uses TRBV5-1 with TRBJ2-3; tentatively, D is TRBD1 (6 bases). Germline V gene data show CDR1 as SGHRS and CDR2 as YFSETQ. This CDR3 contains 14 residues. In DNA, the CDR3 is TGCGCCAGCAGCTTCGGACAGCCTACAGCTACGCAGTATTTT. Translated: CASSFGQPTATQYF.

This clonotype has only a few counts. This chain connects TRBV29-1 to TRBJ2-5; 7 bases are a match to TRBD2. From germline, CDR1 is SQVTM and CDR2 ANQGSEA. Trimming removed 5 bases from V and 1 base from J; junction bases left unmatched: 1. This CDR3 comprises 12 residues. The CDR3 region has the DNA TGCAGCGTTCCGGGGGGCCAAGAGACCCAGTACTTC. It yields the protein CSVPGGQETQYF.

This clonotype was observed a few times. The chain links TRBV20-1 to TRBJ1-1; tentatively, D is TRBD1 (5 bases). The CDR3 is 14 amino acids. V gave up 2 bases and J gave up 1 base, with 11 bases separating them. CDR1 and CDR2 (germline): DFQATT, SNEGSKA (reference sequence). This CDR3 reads CSARSTGSNTEAFF. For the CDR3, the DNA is TGCAGTGCTAGATCAACAGGATCGAACACTGAAGCTTTCTTT.

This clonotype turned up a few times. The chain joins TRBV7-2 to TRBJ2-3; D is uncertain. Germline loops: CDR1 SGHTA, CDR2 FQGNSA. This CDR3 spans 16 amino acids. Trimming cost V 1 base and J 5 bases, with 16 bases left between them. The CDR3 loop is CASSLDSRSLGDTQYF. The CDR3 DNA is TGTGCCAGCAGCTTAGACTCGCGCAGTCTTGGAGATACGCAGTATTTT.

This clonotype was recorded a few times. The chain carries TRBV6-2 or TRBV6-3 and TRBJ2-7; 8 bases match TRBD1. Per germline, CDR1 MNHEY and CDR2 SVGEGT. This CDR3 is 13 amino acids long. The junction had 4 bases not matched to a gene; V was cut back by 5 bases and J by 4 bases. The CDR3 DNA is TGTGCCAGCAGTATCAGGGGGCAATACGAGCAGTACTTC. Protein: CASSIRGQYEQYF.

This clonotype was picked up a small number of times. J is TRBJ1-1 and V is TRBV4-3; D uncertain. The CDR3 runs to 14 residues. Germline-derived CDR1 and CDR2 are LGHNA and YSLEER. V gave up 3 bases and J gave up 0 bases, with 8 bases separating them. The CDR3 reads CASSHSEMNTEAFF. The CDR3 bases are TGCGCCAGCAGCCATTCCGAGATGAACACTGAAGCTTTCTTT.

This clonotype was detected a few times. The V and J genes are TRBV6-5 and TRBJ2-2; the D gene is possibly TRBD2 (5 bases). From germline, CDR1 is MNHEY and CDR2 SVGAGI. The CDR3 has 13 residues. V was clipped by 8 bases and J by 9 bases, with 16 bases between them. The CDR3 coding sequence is TGTGCCAGCCGAAATTATTGGGAGCGGGAGCTGTTTTTT. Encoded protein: CASRNYWERELFF.

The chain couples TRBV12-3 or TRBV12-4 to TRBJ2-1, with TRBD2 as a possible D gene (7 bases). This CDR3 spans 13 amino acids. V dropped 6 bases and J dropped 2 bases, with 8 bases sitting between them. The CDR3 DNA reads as TGTGCCAGCAGCGGGGGGCCCTACAATGAGCAGTTCTTC. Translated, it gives CASSGGPYNEQFF.

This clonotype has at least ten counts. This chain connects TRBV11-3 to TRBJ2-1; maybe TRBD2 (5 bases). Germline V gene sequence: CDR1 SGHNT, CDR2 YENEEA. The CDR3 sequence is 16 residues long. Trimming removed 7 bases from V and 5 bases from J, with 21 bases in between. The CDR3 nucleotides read TGTGCCAGCAAGCAAAGCGGAACCACGACGCACAATGAGCAGTTCTTC. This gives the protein CASKQSGTTTHNEQFF. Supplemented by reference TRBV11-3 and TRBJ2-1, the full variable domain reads EAGVVQSPRYKIIEKKQPVAFWCNPISGHNTLYWYLQNLGQGPELLIRYENEEAVDDSQLPKDRFSAERLKGVDSTLKIQPAELGDSAVYLCASKQSGTTTHNEQFFGPGTRLTVL.

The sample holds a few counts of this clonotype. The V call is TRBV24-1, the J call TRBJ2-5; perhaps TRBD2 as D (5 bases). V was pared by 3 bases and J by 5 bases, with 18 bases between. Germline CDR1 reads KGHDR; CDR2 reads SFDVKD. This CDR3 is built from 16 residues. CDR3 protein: CATSDGPSGREETQYF. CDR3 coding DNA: TGTGCCACCAGTGATGGGCCTTCCGGAAGGGAGGAGACCCAGTACTTC.

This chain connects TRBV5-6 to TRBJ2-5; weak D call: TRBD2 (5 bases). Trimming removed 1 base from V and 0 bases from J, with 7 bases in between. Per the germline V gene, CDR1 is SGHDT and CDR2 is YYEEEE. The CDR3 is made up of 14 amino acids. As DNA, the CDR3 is TGTGCCAGCAGCTTGCCGGGGTACCAAGAGACCCAGTACTTC. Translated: CASSLPGYQETQYF.

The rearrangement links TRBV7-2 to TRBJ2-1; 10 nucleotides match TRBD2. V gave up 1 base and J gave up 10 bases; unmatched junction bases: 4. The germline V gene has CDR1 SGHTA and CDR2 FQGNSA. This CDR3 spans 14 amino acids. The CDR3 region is CASSLGTSGIEQFF. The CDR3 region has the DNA TGTGCCAGCAGCTTAGGAACTAGCGGGATAGAGCAGTTCTTC.

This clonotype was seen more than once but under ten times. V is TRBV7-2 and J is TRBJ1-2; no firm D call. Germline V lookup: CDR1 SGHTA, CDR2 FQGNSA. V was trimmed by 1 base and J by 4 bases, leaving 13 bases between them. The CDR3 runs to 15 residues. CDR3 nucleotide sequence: TGTGCCAGCAGCTTAGGCTGGATGCGCGGCTATGGCTACACCTTC. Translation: CASSLGWMRGYGYTF. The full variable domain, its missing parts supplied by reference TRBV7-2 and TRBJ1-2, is GAGVSQSPSNKVTEKGKDVELRCDPISGHTALYWYRQSLGQGLEFLIYFQGNSAPDKSGLPSDRFSAERTGGSVSTLTIQRTQQEDSAVYLCASSLGWMRGYGYTFGSGTRLTVV.

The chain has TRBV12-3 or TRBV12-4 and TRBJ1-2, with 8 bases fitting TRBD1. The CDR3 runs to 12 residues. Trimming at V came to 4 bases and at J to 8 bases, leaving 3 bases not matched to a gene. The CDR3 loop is CASSSRGRGYTF. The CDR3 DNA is TGTGCCAGCAGTTCCAGGGGGCGCGGCTACACCTTC.

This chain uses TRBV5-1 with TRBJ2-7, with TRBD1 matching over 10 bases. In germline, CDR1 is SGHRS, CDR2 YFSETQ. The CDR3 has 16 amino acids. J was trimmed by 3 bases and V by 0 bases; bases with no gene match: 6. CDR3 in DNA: TGCGCCAGCAGCTTGGCGGTAGGGACAGGGGACTACGAGCAGTACTTC. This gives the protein CASSLAVGTGDYEQYF.

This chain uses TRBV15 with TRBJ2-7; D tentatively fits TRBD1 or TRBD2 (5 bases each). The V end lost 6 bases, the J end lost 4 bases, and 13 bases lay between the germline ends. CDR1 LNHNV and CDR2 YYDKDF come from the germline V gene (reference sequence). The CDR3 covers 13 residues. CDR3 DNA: TGTGCCACCAGGATGAGGGGCAGGTACGAGCAGTACTTC. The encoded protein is CATRMRGRYEQYF.

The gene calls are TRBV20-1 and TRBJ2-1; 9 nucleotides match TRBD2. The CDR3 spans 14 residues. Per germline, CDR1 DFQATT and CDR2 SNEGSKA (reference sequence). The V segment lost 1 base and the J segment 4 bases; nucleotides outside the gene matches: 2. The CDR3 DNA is TGCAGTGCTAGAGGACTAGCGGTATACAATGAGCAGTTCTTC. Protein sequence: CSARGLAVYNEQFF.

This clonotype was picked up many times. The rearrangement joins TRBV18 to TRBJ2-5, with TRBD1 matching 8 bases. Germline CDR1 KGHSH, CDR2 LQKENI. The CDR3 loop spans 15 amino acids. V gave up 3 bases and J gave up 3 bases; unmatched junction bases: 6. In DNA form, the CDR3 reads TGTGCCAGCTCACCGTCCGTGACAGGGGAAGAGACCCAGTACTTC. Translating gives CASSPSVTGEETQYF.